Reported below is one T cell receptor beta chain. Its antigen remains unidentified. The sample is drawn from a study of blood T cells in healthy people across ages. A sample-barcoded 5' primer and a J-beta primer mix were used in a second PCR of about 6 to 12 cycles. Each cDNA molecule was tagged by a template-switch adaptor that had 12 random nucleotides. TCRdb used MiXCR to reprocess the 5' RACE reads, holding one entry per CDR3 protein. Of around 1,600,000 distinct CDR3 sequences detected, roughly 43% appear once; the ten largest clones hold around 4%. General study points: Estimated diversity across one million T cells was deemed an underestimate.

The V gene's germline CDR1 is SGHTA and CDR2 FQGTGA. V trimming: 0 bases; J trimming: 0 bases; junction bases outside the gene matches: 4. The CDR3 extends over 17 amino acids. The sample providers were healthy Caucasian people from Russia, aged roughly 6 to 90. The V call is TRBV7-3, the J call TRBJ1-1; TRBD1 matches 10 bases. Sequenced material: blood. The source is a woman aged 18-29 years in good health. The CDR3 DNA reads TGTGCCAGCAGCTTAACGAGGGGACAGGGGATGAACACTGAAGCTTTCTTT. It codes for CASSLTRGQGMNTEAFF. The full variable domain, rest sourced from reference TRBV7-3 and TRBJ1-1, is GAGVSQTPSNKVTEKGKYVELRCDPISGHTALYWYRQSLGQGPEFLIYFQGTGAADDSGLPNDRFFAVRPEGSVSTLKIQRTERGDSAVYLCASSLTRGQGMNTEAFFGQGTRLTVV.